This T cell receptor beta chain was recorded in a study of shared clonotypes between healthy human individuals. The count of this clone is one. Generated by immunoSEQ multiplex PCR, the TCRdb table keeps only in-frame clones and is missing some. The sample lists hundreds of thousands of clones; around 72% were seen once. The receptor's source is a woman in her thirties in good health. Sequenced material: memory CD4+ T cells sorted from blood. The subset here: CD45RA-negative fraction.

The CDR3 is CSASNTGGQYF. CDR3 in DNA: TGCAGTGCTAGTAATACAGGGGGTCAGTACTTC. The chain combines TRBV20-1 with TRBJ2-5; 8 bases are shared with TRBD1. With 3 bases clipped from V and 11 bases from J, the junction kept 5 bases outside the gene matches. Germline V gene lookup returns CDR1 DFQATT and CDR2 SNEGSKA (reference sequence). CDR3 length: 11 residues.